Given below is one T cell receptor (beta chain) in context. The antigen it binds to is not known. Per-base quality was not reported, and no clone a single base away is much larger than it. The data originate from a study of CD8 T cells in ankylosing spondylitis (dated by TCRdb to about 2017). With respect to the entire study: T cell receptor beta repertoires were profiled in healthy donors and ankylosing spondylitis patients so that disease-linked TCR variants could be found. In total, the full study cohort was made up of approximately 99 healthy donors and 25 ankylosing spondylitis patients. Peripheral blood was sampled, and synovial fluid was also collected from ankylosing spondylitis patients.

From its cysteine to its phenylalanine, the CDR3 spans 12 amino acids. Only CDR3 DNA remains: 36 bases, in frame from the first base. Relative to germline, V is 7 bases shorter and J is 7 bases shorter, with 14 bases between their ends. Based on the germline V gene, the CDR1 and CDR2 sequences are SGHTA and FQGNSA. Sequencing took place on an Illumina HiSeq 2500. Quantitative 5'-RACE with molecular barcodes was used to prepare TCR beta libraries. The original pipeline was this. A new computational method, built on a probabilistic model of VDJ rearrangement, was used to identify disease-linked TCR variants. TCRdb reran the public reads through fastp at Q25 and MiXCR, keeping productive beta chains. Each CDR3 protein gets just one entry, which takes the most common genes and DNA from the rows behind it. What appears here as the V and J calls and clone size reflects TCRdb's work, not the paper's. The sample includes some 840,000 distinct CDR3 sequences, with about 10% observed a single time. In total, the top ten clones hold roughly 0.51% of the sample.

Study-wide conclusions, independent of this receptor: The disease-linked clones were reported to be significantly enriched in matched synovial fluid samples from ankylosing spondylitis patients. A TCR beta motif made up of eight highly homologous amino acid variants appeared to be characteristic of blood from ankylosing spondylitis patients. Some TCR beta motif variants had previously been reported in synovial fluid and blood of reactive arthritis patients, which suggested common disease-initiation mechanisms. The disease-linked clones had a CD8+ phenotype and were found at relatively low frequencies in peripheral blood.

The sequence derives from a male donor with ankylosing spondylitis. Material for sequencing was blood, either unsorted or a sorted T cell fraction (not recorded which). The chain is assembled from TRBV7-2 and TRBJ2-7; the best D guess is TRBD2, with 5 bases matching. The DNA sequence follows: TGTGCCAGCACCGAGAGGGAGCTTGAGCAGTACTTC. It is translated as CASTERELEQYF.